This TCR beta chain was identified during a study of blood T cell repertoires in COVID-19. About the research overall: Samples came from the United States, Italy and Spain, spanning acute and convalescent COVID-19. Nucleic acid was either cDNA or gDNA, and it came from T cells, B-cell-depleted T cells, or PBMCs.

Original handling: Nucleated cell number was recorded as an estimate derived from reference gene primer amplification. The repertoire was sequenced with immunoSEQ multiplex PCR; TCRdb's copy has only in-frame clones and lacks some. V and J calls and clone size are those listed in that table; D and trimming were worked out from the DNA. The data show 150,000 to 200,000 clones, approximately 80% seen once. Sequenced sample: peripheral blood. The TCR was taken from a human donor in a cohort sampled during active COVID-19.

The CDR3 nucleotides are TGTGCCAGCAGCTTTGGCGGGGCCGGGGATAATTCACCCCTCCACTTT. It translates to CASSFGGAGDNSPLHF. The chain uses TRBV5-4 and TRBJ1-6; D might be TRBD1 (5 bases). There are 16 residues in the CDR3. CDR1 and CDR2 from the germline V gene are SGHNT and YYREEE (reference sequence). The ends were cut back, 2 bases at V and 5 bases at J, with 14 bases in the middle.